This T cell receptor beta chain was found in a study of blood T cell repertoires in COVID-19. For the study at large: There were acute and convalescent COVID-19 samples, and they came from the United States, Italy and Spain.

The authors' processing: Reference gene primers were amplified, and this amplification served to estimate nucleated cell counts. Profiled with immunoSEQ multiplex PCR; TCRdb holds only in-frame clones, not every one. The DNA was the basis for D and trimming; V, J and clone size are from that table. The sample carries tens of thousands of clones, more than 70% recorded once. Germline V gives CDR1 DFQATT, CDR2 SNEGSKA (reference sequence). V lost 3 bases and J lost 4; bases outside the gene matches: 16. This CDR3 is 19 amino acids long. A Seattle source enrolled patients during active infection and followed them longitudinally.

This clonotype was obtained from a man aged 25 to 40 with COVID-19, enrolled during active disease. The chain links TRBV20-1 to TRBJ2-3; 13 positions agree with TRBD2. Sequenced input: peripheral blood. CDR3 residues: CSASFRFPTSGGAADTQYF. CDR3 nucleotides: TGCAGTGCTAGTTTCCGTTTCCCTACTAGCGGGGGGGCAGCAGATACGCAGTATTTT.